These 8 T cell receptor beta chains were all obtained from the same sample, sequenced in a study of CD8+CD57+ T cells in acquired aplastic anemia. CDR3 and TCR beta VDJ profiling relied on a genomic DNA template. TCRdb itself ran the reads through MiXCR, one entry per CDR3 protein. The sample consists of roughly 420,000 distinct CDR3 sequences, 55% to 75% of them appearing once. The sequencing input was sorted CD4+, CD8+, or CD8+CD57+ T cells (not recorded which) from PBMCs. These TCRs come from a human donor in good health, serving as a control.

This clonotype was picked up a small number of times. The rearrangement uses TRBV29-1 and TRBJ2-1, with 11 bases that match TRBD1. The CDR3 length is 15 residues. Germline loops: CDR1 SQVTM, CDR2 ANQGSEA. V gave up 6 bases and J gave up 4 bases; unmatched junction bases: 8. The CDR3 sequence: CSVGQGALPYNEQFF. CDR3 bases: TGCAGCGTCGGACAGGGGGCTTTACCGTACAATGAGCAGTTCTTC.

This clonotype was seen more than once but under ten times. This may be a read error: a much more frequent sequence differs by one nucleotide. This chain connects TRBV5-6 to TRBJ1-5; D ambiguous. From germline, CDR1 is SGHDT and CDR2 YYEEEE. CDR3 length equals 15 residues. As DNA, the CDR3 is TGTGCCGGCAGCTTGGGATTCGGTGATGGGCGGCCCCAGCATTTT. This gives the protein CAGSLGFGDGRPQHF.

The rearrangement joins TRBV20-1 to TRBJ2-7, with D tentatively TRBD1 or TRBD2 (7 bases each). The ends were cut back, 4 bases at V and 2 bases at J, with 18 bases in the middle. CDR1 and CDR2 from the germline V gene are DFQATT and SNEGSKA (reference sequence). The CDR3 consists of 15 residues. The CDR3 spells CSATSGTAYAYEQYF. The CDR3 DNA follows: TGCAGTGCTACAAGCGGGACAGCCTATGCCTACGAGCAGTACTTC.

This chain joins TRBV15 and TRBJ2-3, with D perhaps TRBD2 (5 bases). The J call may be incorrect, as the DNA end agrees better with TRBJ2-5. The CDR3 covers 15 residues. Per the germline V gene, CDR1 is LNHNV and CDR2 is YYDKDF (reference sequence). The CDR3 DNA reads TGTGCCACCAGCGGTCGGGGAGAGGGCCGAGAGACCCAGTACTTC. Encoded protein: CATSGRGEGRETQYF.

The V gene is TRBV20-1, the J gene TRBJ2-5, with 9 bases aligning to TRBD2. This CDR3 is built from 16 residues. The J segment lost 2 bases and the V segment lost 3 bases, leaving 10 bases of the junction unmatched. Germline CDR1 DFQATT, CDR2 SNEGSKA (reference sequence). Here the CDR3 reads CSASSASGGWQETQYF. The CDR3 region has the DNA TGCAGTGCTAGTTCGGCAAGCGGGGGGTGGCAAGAGACCCAGTACTTC.

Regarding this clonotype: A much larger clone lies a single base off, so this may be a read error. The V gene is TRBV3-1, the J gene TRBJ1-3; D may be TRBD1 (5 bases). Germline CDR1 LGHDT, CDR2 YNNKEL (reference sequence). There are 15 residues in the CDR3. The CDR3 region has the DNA TGTGCCAGCAGCCAAGCTACAGGCTCCTGGAACACCACATATTTT. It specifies CASSQATGSWNTTYF.

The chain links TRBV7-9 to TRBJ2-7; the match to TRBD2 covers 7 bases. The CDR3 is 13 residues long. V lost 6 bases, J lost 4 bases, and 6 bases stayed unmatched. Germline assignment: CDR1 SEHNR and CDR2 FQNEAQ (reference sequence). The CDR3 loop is CASRASGDYEQYF. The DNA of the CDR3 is TGTGCCAGCAGAGCTAGCGGAGATTACGAGCAGTACTTC.

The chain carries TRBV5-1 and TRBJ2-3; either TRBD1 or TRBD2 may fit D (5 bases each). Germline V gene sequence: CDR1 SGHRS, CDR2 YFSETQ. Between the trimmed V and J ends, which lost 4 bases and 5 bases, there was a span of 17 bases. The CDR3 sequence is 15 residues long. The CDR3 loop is CASSLDRGEEDTQYF. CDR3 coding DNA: TGCGCCAGCAGCCTCGATCGGGGCGAGGAAGATACGCAGTATTTT.